A selection of T cell receptor beta chains follows, all from one sample in a study of T cells in Graves' hyperthyroidism and ophthalmopathy. TCRdb re-derived calls from the multiplex PCR reads in MiXCR, one entry per CDR3 protein. Found here are more than 300,000 distinct CDR3 sequences, roughly 13% of them singletons; the top ten hold about 22%. Input material: blood. Receptors were obtained from a woman aged 25 to 45 with Graves' hyperthyroidism. The CDR3 runs from the conserved cysteine through the conserved F or W. D genes are given only for firm matches. Where a row states a size, it is once, few, many or the class of an expanded clone; other rows omit it.

abundance: many
d_gene: TRBD1
v_gene: TRBV6-1
j_gene: TRBJ2-1
CDR3aa: CASRNLGQHNEQFF
CDR3nt: TGTGCCAGCAGAAACCTGGGACAGCACAATGAGCAGTTCTTC

abundance: few
d_gene: .
v_gene: TRBV20-1
j_gene: TRBJ2-3
CDR3aa: CSAIGGHTDTQYF
CDR3nt: TGCAGTGCTATTGGCGGACACACAGATACGCAGTATTTT

abundance: many
d_gene: .
v_gene: TRBV6-1
j_gene: TRBJ2-1
CDR3aa: CASSEAHRESYNEQFF
CDR3nt: TGTGCCAGCAGTGAAGCGCACAGGGAAAGTTACAATGAGCAGTTCTTC

abundance: .
d_gene: .
v_gene: TRBV18
j_gene: TRBJ2-5
CDR3aa: CASSPPDGEETQYF
CDR3nt: TGTGCCAGCTCACCACCGGACGGAGAAGAGACCCAGTACTTC

abundance: many
d_gene: TRBD1
v_gene: TRBV2
j_gene: TRBJ1-5
CDR3aa: CASRYRGGQPQHF
CDR3nt: TGTGCCAGCAGGTACAGGGGCGGACAGCCCCAGCATTTT

abundance: .
d_gene: .
v_gene: TRBV7-6
j_gene: TRBJ2-3
CDR3aa: CASSPYGGPPDTQYF
CDR3nt: TGTGCCAGCAGCCCCTACGGGGGCCCCCCAGATACGCAGTATTTT

abundance: .
d_gene: .
v_gene: TRBV28
j_gene: TRBJ1-1
CDR3aa: CASSLSPLRAFF
CDR3nt: TGTGCCAGCAGTTTAAGTCCCCTGAGAGCTTTCTTT

abundance: few
d_gene: .
v_gene: TRBV20-1
j_gene: TRBJ2-7
CDR3aa: CSGAVPSYEQYF
CDR3nt: TGCAGTGGGGCGGTCCCCTCCTACGAGCAGTACTTC

abundance: many
d_gene: .
v_gene: TRBV2
j_gene: TRBJ1-2
CDR3aa: CASSEDPTDNYGYTF
CDR3nt: TGTGCCAGCAGTGAGGACCCGACAGATAACTATGGCTACACCTTC

abundance: few
d_gene: TRBD2
v_gene: TRBV28
j_gene: TRBJ2-1
CDR3aa: CASTWRTSGYNEQFF
CDR3nt: TGTGCCAGCACATGGCGGACTAGCGGGTACAATGAGCAGTTCTTC

abundance: few
d_gene: TRBD2
v_gene: TRBV29-1
j_gene: TRBJ2-7
CDR3aa: CSAVGLAGLHEQYF
CDR3nt: TGCAGCGCCGTGGGACTAGCGGGATTGCACGAGCAGTACTTC

abundance: .
d_gene: .
v_gene: TRBV30
j_gene: TRBJ2-2
CDR3aa: CAWSAPSGELFF
CDR3nt: TGTGCCTGGAGTGCCCCATCCGGGGAGCTGTTTTTT

abundance: few
d_gene: TRBD2
v_gene: TRBV29-1
j_gene: TRBJ2-1
CDR3aa: CSAVTSGRVNEQFF
CDR3nt: TGCAGCGCCGTGACTAGCGGGAGGGTCAATGAGCAGTTCTTC

abundance: many
d_gene: .
v_gene: TRBV28
j_gene: TRBJ2-3
CDR3aa: CASRVRRGRITDTQYF
CDR3nt: TGTGCCAGCAGGGTTAGGAGGGGGCGAATCACAGATACGCAGTATTTT

abundance: many
d_gene: TRBD2
v_gene: TRBV5-1
j_gene: TRBJ2-1
CDR3aa: CASNSGRAPGQQFF
CDR3nt: TGCGCCAGCAACAGCGGGAGGGCGCCAGGTCAGCAGTTCTTC

abundance: many
d_gene: TRBD2
v_gene: TRBV29-1
j_gene: TRBJ2-5
CDR3aa: CSVPGGLAGGPQTQYF
CDR3nt: TGCAGCGTTCCTGGGGGTCTAGCGGGAGGGCCGCAGACCCAGTACTTC

abundance: many
d_gene: .
v_gene: TRBV10-3
j_gene: TRBJ1-4
CDR3aa: CAISYNNEKLFF
CDR3nt: TGTGCCATCAGTTACAATAATGAAAAACTGTTTTTT

abundance: .
d_gene: TRBD2
v_gene: TRBV19
j_gene: TRBJ2-2
CDR3aa: CASSPLAGGMNTGELFF
CDR3nt: TGTGCCAGTAGTCCCCTAGCGGGAGGAATGAACACCGGGGAGCTGTTTTTT

abundance: .
d_gene: .
v_gene: TRBV29-1
j_gene: TRBJ2-3
CDR3aa: CSVKRADTQYF
CDR3nt: TGCAGCGTGAAGAGGGCAGATACGCAGTATTTT

abundance: .
d_gene: .
v_gene: TRBV18
j_gene: TRBJ2-1
CDR3aa: CASSPRDLGYNEQFF
CDR3nt: TGTGCCAGCTCACCCCGGGACCTCGGATACAATGAGCAGTTCTTC

abundance: .
d_gene: TRBD1
v_gene: TRBV9
j_gene: TRBJ1-4
CDR3aa: CASSGGTATNEKLFF
CDR3nt: TGTGCCAGCAGCGGGGGGACAGCAACTAATGAAAAACTGTTTTTT

abundance: many
d_gene: .
v_gene: TRBV19
j_gene: TRBJ1-5
CDR3aa: CASSNRALNQPQHF
CDR3nt: TGTGCCAGTAGTAACAGGGCCCTCAATCAGCCCCAGCATTTT

abundance: many
d_gene: TRBD2
v_gene: TRBV14
j_gene: TRBJ2-5
CDR3aa: CASSQGLAETQYF
CDR3nt: TGTGCCAGCAGCCAAGGACTAGCAGAGACCCAGTACTTC

abundance: few
d_gene: .
v_gene: TRBV20-1
j_gene: TRBJ2-7
CDR3aa: CSARGRRGRFPYEQYF
CDR3nt: TGCAGTGCTAGAGGCCGCAGGGGGAGGTTCCCCTACGAGCAGTACTTC

abundance: .
d_gene: .
v_gene: TRBV5-1
j_gene: TRBJ2-7
CDR3aa: CASSLGPTQDAYEQYF
CDR3nt: TGCGCCAGCAGCTTGGGTCCGACACAGGATGCCTACGAGCAGTACTTC

abundance: few
d_gene: .
v_gene: TRBV5-5
j_gene: TRBJ2-1
CDR3aa: CASSFQWSANEQFF
CDR3nt: TGTGCCAGCAGCTTTCAGTGGTCCGCCAATGAGCAGTTCTTC

abundance: .
d_gene: .
v_gene: TRBV10-3
j_gene: TRBJ2-5
CDR3aa: CAISASGHQETQYF
CDR3nt: TGTGCCATCAGTGCCTCGGGACACCAAGAGACCCAGTACTTC

abundance: many
d_gene: .
v_gene: TRBV20-1
j_gene: TRBJ2-1
CDR3aa: CSARVAPASSYNEQFF
CDR3nt: TGCAGTGCTAGAGTGGCTCCAGCAAGCTCCTACAATGAGCAGTTCTTC